Listed below are T cell receptor beta chains from one sample, sequenced in a study of cytomegalovirus exposure and HLA in healthy donors. Produced via immunoSEQ multiplex PCR; TCRdb's table is partial and in-frame only. The sample holds 150,000 to 200,000 clones, 80% to 85% seen once. Material for sequencing was PBMCs. These receptors came from a boy younger than 18 in good health and CMV-seronegative. The conserved cysteine and the conserved F or W are not part of the CDR3 here.

v_gene,j_gene,CDR3aa
TRBV7-3,TRBJ2-3,ASSLTSGRDTQY
TRBV5-4,TRBJ2-7,ASSSTGGLDEQY
TRBV5-1,TRBJ2-5,ASSFGVLGETQY
TRBV5-1,TRBJ2-3,ASARPGREVTDTQY
TRBV7-2,TRBJ1-5,ASSLGGGAGQPQH
TRBV28,TRBJ1-5,ASTTRDRGQPQH
TRBV4-3,TRBJ2-7,ASSQDGDADEQY
TRBV18,TRBJ1-1,ASSQARGPNTEAF
TRBV25-1,TRBJ2-7,ASRDIAYEQY
TRBV4-3,TRBJ2-1,ASSQGLAGGPSDEQF
TRBV2,TRBJ2-3,ASRADRGSDTQY
TRBV10-3,TRBJ1-4,AIKDGRVNEKLF
TRBV5-1,TRBJ2-1,ASSLRTGSYNEQF
TRBV18,TRBJ1-1,ASSRTGKNTEAF
TRBV7-9,TRBJ1-2,ASSLGDRVSHGYT
TRBV5-1,TRBJ1-1,ASRGGNTEAF
TRBV18,TRBJ2-3,ASSPPNRGFTDTQY
TRBV18,TRBJ2-7,ASRTQRSYEQY
TRBV4-3,TRBJ2-7,ASSQSGGGTHYEQY
TRBV27,TRBJ1-1,ASSLWRVGKNTEAF
TRBV6-5,TRBJ1-2,ASSQGARGYT
TRBV7-2,TRBJ2-3,ASSRGQGGNTQY
TRBV7-9,TRBJ2-6,ASRQGVGANVLT
TRBV11-2,TRBJ1-1,ASSLSLNTEAF
TRBV5-1,TRBJ1-2,ASSLDGTIHGYT
TRBV4-1,TRBJ2-7,ASSQPGTGYYEQY
TRBV7-9,TRBJ1-1,ASRHLRENTEAF
TRBV19,TRBJ1-6,ASSIEPGRNSPLH
TRBV29-1,TRBJ2-2,SVDGQGAGELF
TRBV15,TRBJ2-7,ATSRDRGLGYEQY
TRBV9,TRBJ2-7,ASSLRESPYEQY
TRBV7-2,TRBJ2-7,ASSPDKSSYEQY
TRBV11-3,TRBJ2-6,ASSSTSGANVLT
TRBV7-9,TRBJ2-7,ASSPNPGLAAFSYEQY
TRBV30,TRBJ2-5,AWSADSEQY
TRBV21-1,TRBJ2-7,ASTAGTGGACGYEQY
TRBV5-6,TRBJ2-1,ASSLGLAGWGNEQF
TRBV5-1,TRBJ2-2,ASSLGPRGKNTGELF
TRBV6-1,TRBJ1-6,ASSERTGSGSPLH
TRBV6-1,TRBJ2-7,ASTKTGTAYEQY
TRBV27,TRBJ2-4,ASSDPGHLLY
TRBV30,TRBJ1-5,AWRTTDGPQGQPQH
TRBV27,TRBJ2-7,ASNPDPPGLARTGEQY
TRBV28,TRBJ2-7,ASSFNSLAGALPYEQY
TRBV27,TRBJ1-2,ARPQGATNYGYT
TRBV20-1,TRBJ1-1,SASSNTEAF
TRBV27,TRBJ2-7,ASSFLSSHEQY
TRBV6-1,TRBJ1-5,ASSASGTTNQPQH
TRBV7-8,TRBJ2-7,ASSLDKNGRQSYEQY
TRBV9,TRBJ2-2,ASSVGGNTGELF
TRBV28,TRBJ1-1,ASSLIMSGTGGADTEAF